One sample yielded the 18 T cell receptor beta chains listed below, sequenced in a study of T cells in localized non-small cell lung cancer. Clones were sequenced by immunoSEQ multiplex PCR, and TCRdb holds only the in-frame ones, with some missing. The data contain about 8,800 clones, around 91% of them singletons. The material was peripheral blood, obtained before any cancer treatment. These receptors came from a male donor at least 60 years old with stage III squamous cell lung carcinoma.

The chain is built from TRBV6-6 and TRBJ2-5; D is unresolved. Deletions cut 6 bases from V and 1 base from J, with 6 bases between. The V gene's germline CDR1 is MNHNY and CDR2 SVGAGI (reference sequence). This CDR3 is 12 amino acids long. CDR3 protein: CASSQPQETQYF. The CDR3 DNA reads TGTGCCAGCAGCCAACCCCAAGAGACCCAGTACTTC.

V and J are TRBV2 and TRBJ2-7; TRBD1 matches at 10 bases. Germline CDR1 reads SNHLY; CDR2 reads FYNNEI. With V trimmed by 5 bases and J by 2 bases, 9 bases remained unmatched. This CDR3 has 16 amino acids. The CDR3 sequence is CASSHEDRGLTYEQYF. The CDR3 bases are TGTGCCAGCAGTCACGAGGACAGGGGGTTGACCTACGAGCAGTACTTC.

The V call is TRBV6-1, the J call TRBJ2-6; D is possibly TRBD1 (6 bases). The V gene lost 6 bases and the J gene lost 12 bases, with 15 bases spanning the gap. The germline gives CDR1 MNHNS, CDR2 SASEGT. This CDR3 has 13 residues. The CDR3 reads CASSPDRYGVLTF. The CDR3 region has the DNA TGTGCCAGCAGCCCCGACAGGTACGGCGTCCTGACTTTC.

The chain uses TRBV5-5 and TRBJ1-2; 9 bases are shared with TRBD1. The CDR3 is 13 residues long. The V gene's germline CDR1 is SGHKS and CDR2 YYEKEE (reference sequence). The trim removed 4 bases at V and 7 bases at J, leaving 5 bases unmatched. The CDR3 reads CASSPGTGSGYTF. CDR3 in DNA: TGTGCCAGCAGCCCGGGGACAGGGTCTGGCTACACCTTC.

The rearrangement uses TRBV5-4 and TRBJ1-1, with a possible D match to TRBD1 (6 bases). V was clipped by 0 bases and J by 7 bases, with 13 bases between them. The length of the CDR3 is 14 residues. Germline loops: CDR1 SGHNT, CDR2 YYREEE (reference sequence). The CDR3 here is CASSLDGGLSEAFF. The CDR3 DNA sequence: TGTGCCAGCAGCTTGGATGGGGGGCTGAGTGAAGCTTTCTTT.

The chain combines TRBV7-2 with TRBJ2-2; D may be TRBD2 (5 bases). Germline lookup yields CDR1 SGHTA and CDR2 FQGNSA. V was clipped by 4 bases and J by 5 bases, with 11 bases between them. This CDR3 spans 14 amino acids. The chain's CDR3 is CASSSRGLTGELFF. The CDR3 DNA is TGTGCCAGCAGCTCCAGAGGGTTAACCGGGGAGCTGTTTTTT.

The V call is TRBV28, the J call TRBJ2-4; tentative D call: TRBD1 (7 bases). There are 16 residues in the CDR3. V lost 6 bases to trimming and J lost 9 bases, with 24 bases between them. The germline gives CDR1 MDHEN, CDR2 SYDVKM. The CDR3 bases are TGTGCCAGCAGCCCTGGGGGACAGACCGTGCGGGGCATTCAGTACTTC. As protein: CASSPGGQTVRGIQYF.

V and J are TRBV18 and TRBJ2-5; 9 bases fit TRBD1. This CDR3 spans 19 amino acids. Germline CDR1 reads KGHSH; CDR2 reads LQKENI. The V gene end was trimmed by 8 bases and the J gene end by 4 bases; junction bases not matched to a gene: 23. The CDR3 bases are TGTGCCAGCCTTCACATGGGATCGAATCGGGACAGGGACAGAGAGACCCAGTACTTC. Encoded protein: CASLHMGSNRDRDRETQYF.

The chain recombines TRBV19 with TRBJ2-3, with unresolved D. V dropped 8 bases and J dropped 6 bases, with 6 bases sitting between them. CDR3 size: 10 residues. The germline V gene encodes CDR1 LNHDA and CDR2 SQIVND (reference sequence). The CDR3, as DNA: TGTGCCAGTGGGGTGGATACGCAGTATTTT. This translates into CASGVDTQYF.

This clone was detected a few times. The chain couples TRBV2 to TRBJ2-7; 8 nucleotides match TRBD1. The CDR3 length is 12 residues. J lost 7 bases, V lost 4 bases, and 3 bases had no gene match. CDR1 is SNHLY, CDR2 FYNNEI, per germline. CDR3 bases: TGTGCCAGCAGTGGGCGGACAGGGGAGCAGTACTTC. This encodes CASSGRTGEQYF. The entire variable domain, with the rest obtained from reference TRBV2 and TRBJ2-7, is as follows: EPEVTQTPSHQVTQMGQEVILRCVPISNHLYFYWYRQILGQKVEFLVSFYNNEISEKSEIFDDQFSVERPDGSNFTLKIRSTKLEDSAMYFCASSGRTGEQYFGPGTRLTVT.

The chain links TRBV6-6 to TRBJ2-4; D might be TRBD2 (6 bases). There are 15 residues in the CDR3. Per germline, CDR1 MNHNY and CDR2 SVGAGI (reference sequence). Deletions cut 3 bases from V and 5 bases from J, with 14 bases between. The CDR3 protein is CASSYVAGLENIQYF. For the CDR3, the DNA is TGTGCCAGCAGTTATGTCGCGGGGTTGGAAAACATTCAGTACTTC.

The chain joins TRBV5-6 to TRBJ2-7; TRBD1 agrees at 9 bases. V lost 6 bases to trimming and J lost 1 base; unmatched junction nucleotides: 8. Germline V lookup: CDR1 SGHDT, CDR2 YYEEEE. The CDR3 spans 15 residues. The CDR3 protein is CASNNDRGFSYEQYF. CDR3 nucleotides: TGTGCCAGCAACAATGACAGGGGGTTTTCCTACGAGCAGTACTTC.

This sequence joins TRBV29-1 and TRBJ1-2; unclear D gene. V lost 0 bases to trimming and J lost 6 bases, with 8 bases between them. The germline CDR1 and CDR2 sequences are SQVTM and ANQGSEA. There are 12 residues in the CDR3. This chain's CDR3 is CSVEDHPDGYTF. The CDR3 DNA is TGCAGCGTTGAAGATCACCCCGATGGCTACACCTTC.

This clone was found once. This chain connects TRBV19 to TRBJ2-2; 9 nucleotides align to TRBD2. The CDR3 is 14 residues long. The germline gives CDR1 LNHDA, CDR2 SQIVND (reference sequence). V was clipped by 6 bases and J by 6 bases; unmatched bases: 5. CDR3 protein: CASRPGGGAGELFF. As DNA, the CDR3 is TGTGCCAGTAGACCCGGCGGGGGGGCCGGGGAGCTGTTTTTT.

This rearrangement joins TRBV4-3 to TRBJ2-7; perhaps TRBD2 as D (5 bases). The V and J ends lost 4 bases and 1 base respectively, with 14 bases between them. CDR1 and CDR2 from the germline V gene are LGHNA and YSLEER. This CDR3 is 15 amino acids long. The CDR3 region has the DNA TGCGCCAGCAGCCCCCAAGTCAGCGGTTCCTACGAGCAGTACTTC. This translates into CASSPQVSGSYEQYF.

V and J are TRBV2 and TRBJ2-1; the D is unclear. Germline CDR1 SNHLY, CDR2 FYNNEI. This CDR3 comprises 15 residues. V was pared by 5 bases and J by 2 bases, with 13 bases between. CDR3 in DNA: TGTGCCAGCAGTTCCTCACACAACCCCTACAATGAGCAGTTCTTC. Its translation: CASSSSHNPYNEQFF.

The chain combines TRBV4-2 with TRBJ1-1; no firm D call. CDR1 is LGHNA and CDR2 is YNFKEQ in the germline V gene. This CDR3 spans 16 amino acids. V lost 0 bases, J lost 0 bases, and 11 bases lay in between. CDR3 amino acids: CASSQDRKGMNTEAFF. The CDR3 region has the DNA TGTGCCAGCAGCCAAGATAGGAAAGGTATGAACACTGAAGCTTTCTTT.

V and J are TRBV4-1 and TRBJ2-2, with 9 bases identical to TRBD1. This CDR3 contains 15 residues. Germline lookup yields CDR1 MGHRA and CDR2 YSYEKL. V shed 4 bases and J 3 bases; nucleotides not matched to a gene: 3. The CDR3 here is CASSLWTGDTGELFF. The CDR3 region has the DNA TGCGCCAGCAGCCTCTGGACAGGGGACACCGGGGAGCTGTTTTTT.